The present T cell receptor beta chain was sequenced within a study of blood T cell repertoires in COVID-19. The CDR3 consists of 14 residues. Trimming cost V 4 bases and J 2 bases, with 12 bases left between them. CDR1 and CDR2 (germline): SNHLY, FYNNEI. TCRdb's table, derived via immunoSEQ multiplex PCR, lists solely in-frame clones and lacks some. The sample includes about 190,000 clones, approximately 80% of them seen just once. Sequencing input: peripheral blood. The TCR sequence derives from a woman aged 50 to 65 with acute or convalescent COVID-19. V is TRBV2 and J is TRBJ2-7; the D gene is possibly TRBD2 (5 bases). Here the CDR3 reads CASSVGGSTYEQYF. The CDR3 DNA sequence: TGTGCCAGCAGTGTTGGCGGGTCTACCTACGAGCAGTACTTC.